This T cell receptor (beta chain) emerged from a study of blood T cells in healthy people across ages. The second PCR ran roughly 6 to 11 cycles with a sample-barcoded 5' primer and J-beta primers. From the 5' RACE reads, TCRdb called clonotypes with MiXCR, one entry per CDR3 protein. The repertoire has some 700,000 distinct CDR3 sequences, roughly 47% of them found once; the top ten carry 20% to 25%. The CDR3 spans 14 residues. V shed 2 bases and J 8 bases; nucleotides not matched to a gene: 7. Per germline, CDR1 SGHRS and CDR2 YFSETQ. The receptor was derived from a woman in her sixties or seventies in good health. The chain links TRBV5-1 to TRBJ2-1; 7 positions agree with TRBD1. Sample: blood. The CDR3 protein is CASSFSGGWDEQFF. Here the CDR3 DNA reads TGCGCCAGCAGCTTCTCAGGGGGTTGGGATGAGCAGTTCTTC.